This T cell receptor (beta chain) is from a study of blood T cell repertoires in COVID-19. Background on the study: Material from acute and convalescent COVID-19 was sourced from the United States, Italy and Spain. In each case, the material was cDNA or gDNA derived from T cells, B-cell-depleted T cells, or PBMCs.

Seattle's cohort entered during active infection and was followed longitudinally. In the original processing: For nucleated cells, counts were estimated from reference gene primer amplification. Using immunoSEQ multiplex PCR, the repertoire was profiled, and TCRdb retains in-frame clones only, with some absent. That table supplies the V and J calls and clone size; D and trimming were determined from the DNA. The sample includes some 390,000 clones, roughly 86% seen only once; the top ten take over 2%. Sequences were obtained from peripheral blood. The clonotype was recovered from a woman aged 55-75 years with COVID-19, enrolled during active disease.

The CDR3 region has the DNA TGTGCCAGCAGTTTTTATAAACAGGGAGTGAATTCACCCCTCCACTTT. Translated: CASSFYKQGVNSPLHF. The chain recombines TRBV6-5 with TRBJ1-6, with D possibly matching TRBD1 (6 bases). The CDR3 extends over 16 amino acids. V dropped 4 bases and J dropped 7 bases, with 17 bases sitting between them. Germline CDR1 reads MNHEY; CDR2 reads SVGAGI.